This section outlines one T cell receptor beta chain sequence together with its context. The antigen it binds to is not known. No much larger clonotype is one base removed from it; base qualities were not supplied. There are 15 amino acids in the CDR3, from cysteine to phenylalanine inclusive. Just CDR3 DNA is preserved here, 45 bases in frame from base 1. CDR1 and CDR2 (MNHNS, SASEGT) derive from the germline V gene. V is cut back by 3 bases and J by 1 base, with 2 bases in the junction unmatched. The data stem from a study of PD-1 blockade in classical Hodgkin lymphoma (dated by TCRdb to about 2020). With regard to the full study: The study used TCR beta sequencing and CyTOF to define a peripheral blood immune signature of response to PD-1 blockade in classical Hodgkin lymphoma.

Study-wide findings and limitations: Only a single clinical trial cohort was studied, and what caused the repertoire differences, possibly disease activity or prior therapy, remained undefined. Newly diagnosed patients were reported to have lower baseline TCR diversity than healthy donors, and relapsed/refractory patients were reported to have lower baseline TCR diversity still.

Taken with the paper, the label for time point translates to: newly diagnosed, previously untreated cHL patient sample. To serve as a comparison group for the relapsed/refractory trial patients, PBMCs were sequenced from patients with newly diagnosed, previously untreated classical Hodgkin lymphoma. Peripheral blood was collected in 8 mL Vacutainer Cell Preparation Tubes, from which PBMCs were isolated by centrifugation and then cryopreserved. The Qiagen DNeasy kit was used to extract genomic DNA from unsorted PBMCs and from the negatively selected CD4+ and CD8+ fractions. TCR beta CDR3 regions were subjected to amplification by immunoSEQ multiplex PCR with primers that anneal to V and J segments. A synthetic immune receptor repertoire was used to minimize amplification bias, and any residual bias was removed computationally once sequencing was done. The paper's data handling went like this. Custom Python scripts were used to quantify repertoire diversity as the Shannon entropy index. Unsorted, CD4+ and CD8+ repertoires were examined separately, except in combined analyses, for which CD4+ and CD8+ sequences were merged in silico. Entries here come from immuneACCESS through TCRdb and include only in-frame sequences with V and J called. Some clones fail to appear in such tables; in the studies checked, an unresolved V gene covers under half of the shortfall, and the cause of the remainder is unknown. V, J and clone size are taken as reported in that table, and D and trimming were inferred from the DNA itself. This sample holds under 20,000 clones; approximately 90% were observed only once. Of the sample, 3.9% is held by the ten largest clones.

The origin of this receptor is a human donor with classical Hodgkin lymphoma. The specimen sequenced was peripheral blood mononuclear cells (PBMCs). This chain joins TRBV6-1 to TRBJ1-1, with 10 junctional bases fitting TRBD1. The CDR3 protein sequence reads: CASSEWDRGNTEAFF. The DNA is TGTGCCAGCAGTGAGTGGGACAGGGGGAACACTGAAGCTTTCTTT.